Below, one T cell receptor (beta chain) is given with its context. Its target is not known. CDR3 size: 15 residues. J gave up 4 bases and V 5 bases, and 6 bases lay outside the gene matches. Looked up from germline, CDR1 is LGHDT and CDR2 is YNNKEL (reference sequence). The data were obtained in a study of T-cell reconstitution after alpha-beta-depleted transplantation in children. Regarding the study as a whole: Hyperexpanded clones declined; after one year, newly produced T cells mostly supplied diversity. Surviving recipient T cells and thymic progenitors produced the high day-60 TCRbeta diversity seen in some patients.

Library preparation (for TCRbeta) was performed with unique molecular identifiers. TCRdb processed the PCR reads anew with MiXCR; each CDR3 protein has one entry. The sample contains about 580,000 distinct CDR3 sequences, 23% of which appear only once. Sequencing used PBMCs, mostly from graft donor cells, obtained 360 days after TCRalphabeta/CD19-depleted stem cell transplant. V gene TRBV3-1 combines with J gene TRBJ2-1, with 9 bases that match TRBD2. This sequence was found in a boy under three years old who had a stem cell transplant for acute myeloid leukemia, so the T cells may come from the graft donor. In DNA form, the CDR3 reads TGTGCCAGCAGCGATATAGCGGGGGTTTACAATGAGCAGTTCTTC. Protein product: CASSDIAGVYNEQFF.